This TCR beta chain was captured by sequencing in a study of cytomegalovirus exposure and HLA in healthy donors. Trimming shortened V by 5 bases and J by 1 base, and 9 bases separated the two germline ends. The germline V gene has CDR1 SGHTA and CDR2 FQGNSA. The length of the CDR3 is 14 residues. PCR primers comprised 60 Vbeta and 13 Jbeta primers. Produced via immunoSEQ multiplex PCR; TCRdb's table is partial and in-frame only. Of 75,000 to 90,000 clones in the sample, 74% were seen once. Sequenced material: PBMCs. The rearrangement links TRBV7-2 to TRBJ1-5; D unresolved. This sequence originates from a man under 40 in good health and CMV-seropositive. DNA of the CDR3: TGTGCCAGCAGCGAAACGGGGAGCAATCAGCCCCAGCATTTT. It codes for CASSETGSNQPQHF.